This T cell receptor beta chain derives from a study of T-cell memory formation after mild COVID-19. TCRdb re-called the 5' RACE reads with MiXCR, one entry per CDR3 protein. The sample holds 300,000 to 350,000 distinct CDR3 sequences, roughly an eighth seen once. CDR3 length: 15 residues. J was trimmed by 5 bases and V by 5 bases; bases with no gene match: 9. Germline V gene data show CDR1 as LNHNV and CDR2 as YYDKDF (reference sequence). Study-wide results and limits: The SARS-CoV-2 specificity of second-wave clones reaching peak at day 37 remained unverified. Day 15 to 85 contracting clones showed balanced CD4/CD8; later expanders leaned CD4+.

There are a few counts of this clonotype. Its antigen is not identified. The clonotype was recovered from a man between 18 and 29 years old who had mild COVID-19 (a few samples of this study predate the infection). Cell type and time point are not known. The material sequenced was PBMCs or a T cell subset sorted from them (not recorded which). The chain joins TRBV15 to TRBJ2-7, with 10 bases lining up with TRBD2. The CDR3 spells CATSGAAGGGHEQYF. The CDR3 DNA sequence: TGTGCCACCAGCGGGGCAGCGGGGGGGGGGCACGAGCAGTACTTC. Full variable domain (remainder filled in from reference TRBV15 and TRBJ2-7): DAMVIQNPRYQVTQFGKPVTLSCSQTLNHNVMYWYQQKSSQAPKLLFHYYDKDFNNEADTPDNFQSRRPNTSFCFLDIRSPGLGDTAMYLCATSGAAGGGHEQYFGPGTRLTVT.